These T cell receptor beta chains were read from a single sample in a study of shared clonotypes between healthy human individuals. Clones were sequenced by immunoSEQ multiplex PCR, and TCRdb holds only the in-frame ones, with some missing. This sample carries around 1.1 million clones, around 78% of them seen once, and the ten largest clones take 0.5% to 0.65%. The specimen sequenced was memory CD4+ T cells from PBMCs. All receptors derive from a man younger than 35 in good health. Some clones in this sample may be carry-over from other donors' samples. The CDR3 runs from the conserved cysteine through the conserved F or W. D genes are given only for firm matches. A clone size is listed for some rows: how often the clone was seen (once, few, many), or a class if it is expanded.

j_call | v_call | clone_size | d_call | cdr3_aa | cdr3_nt
TRBJ2-1 | TRBV5-1 | NA | TRBD2 | CASSGGLAGGQYNEQFF | TGCGCCAGCAGCGGCGGACTAGCGGGAGGACAATACAATGAGCAGTTCTTC
TRBJ2-1 | TRBV7-3 | few | TRBD2 | CASSPGLAFDEQFF | TGTGCCAGCAGCCCTGGACTAGCTTTTGATGAGCAGTTCTTC
TRBJ2-7 | TRBV29-1 | NA | TRBD2 | CSVVSGAHEQYF | TGCAGCGTTGTGAGCGGGGCCCACGAGCAGTACTTC
TRBJ1-5 | TRBV5-1 | NA | NA | CASSLQGGGNQPQHF | TGCGCCAGCAGCTTGCAGGGAGGCGGCAATCAGCCCCAGCATTTT
TRBJ1-3 | TRBV19 | NA | NA | CASSRRSSGNTIYF | TGTGCCAGTAGTAGACGTAGCTCTGGAAACACCATATATTTT
TRBJ2-3 | TRBV5-6 | NA | NA | CASSLSAGFTDTQYF | TGTGCCAGCAGCTTGTCGGCGGGTTTCACAGATACGCAGTATTTT
TRBJ2-5 | TRBV6-5 | NA | NA | CASSMEPFVGTQYF | TGTGCCAGCAGTATGGAGCCCTTTGTGGGGACCCAGTACTTC
TRBJ2-7 | TRBV19 | NA | TRBD2 | CAIGTSGSYEQYF | TGTGCCATTGGGACTAGCGGGTCCTACGAGCAGTACTTC
TRBJ2-1 | TRBV14 | NA | NA | CASSRPGQLNEQFF | TGTGCCAGCAGCCGCCCAGGACAACTCAATGAGCAGTTCTTC
TRBJ2-7 | TRBV30 | NA | NA | CAWSQGREQYF | TGTGCCTGGAGCCAGGGCCGCGAGCAGTACTTC
TRBJ2-5 | TRBV7-3 | NA | NA | CASSRLGTPQETQYF | TGTGCCAGCAGCCGGCTTGGGACACCTCAAGAGACCCAGTACTTC
TRBJ1-2 | TRBV9 | many | NA | CASSKGGMRDGYTF | TGTGCCAGCAGCAAGGGGGGTATGAGAGATGGCTACACCTTC
TRBJ1-1 | TRBV4-1 | NA | NA | CASSLGRQAGGEAFF | TGCGCCAGCAGCCTTGGGAGGCAGGCTGGGGGTGAAGCTTTCTTT
TRBJ2-7 | TRBV4-2 | NA | NA | CASSRQGGSYEQYF | TGTGCCAGCAGCCGACAAGGGGGCTCCTACGAGCAGTACTTC
TRBJ1-2 | TRBV9 | NA | NA | CASSVGYGPSYGYTF | TGTGCCAGCAGCGTAGGATACGGGCCTTCCTATGGCTACACCTTC
TRBJ2-1 | TRBV12-2 | many | NA | CASRLAGLGRSFDNEQFF | TGTGCAAGTCGCTTAGCGGGACTCGGACGTTCGTTTGACAATGAGCAGTTCTTC
TRBJ2-2 | TRBV5-4 | NA | TRBD1 | CASRQTGANAGELFF | TGTGCCAGCAGGCAGACAGGGGCTAACGCCGGGGAGCTGTTTTTT
TRBJ2-3 | TRBV11-1 | few | TRBD2 | CASSLDAGGYTQYF | TGTGCCAGCAGCTTAGATGCGGGAGGATATACGCAGTATTTT
TRBJ2-2 | TRBV5-1 | NA | NA | CASSLIANTGELFF | TGCGCCAGCAGCTTAATCGCGAACACCGGGGAGCTGTTTTTT
TRBJ2-7 | TRBV27 | NA | TRBD1 | CASGRTGGYEQYF | TGTGCCAGCGGCCGGACAGGGGGCTACGAGCAGTACTTC
TRBJ2-7 | TRBV9 | NA | NA | CASSVSGYGSYEQYF | TGTGCCAGCAGCGTGTCCGGTTACGGGTCCTACGAGCAGTACTTC